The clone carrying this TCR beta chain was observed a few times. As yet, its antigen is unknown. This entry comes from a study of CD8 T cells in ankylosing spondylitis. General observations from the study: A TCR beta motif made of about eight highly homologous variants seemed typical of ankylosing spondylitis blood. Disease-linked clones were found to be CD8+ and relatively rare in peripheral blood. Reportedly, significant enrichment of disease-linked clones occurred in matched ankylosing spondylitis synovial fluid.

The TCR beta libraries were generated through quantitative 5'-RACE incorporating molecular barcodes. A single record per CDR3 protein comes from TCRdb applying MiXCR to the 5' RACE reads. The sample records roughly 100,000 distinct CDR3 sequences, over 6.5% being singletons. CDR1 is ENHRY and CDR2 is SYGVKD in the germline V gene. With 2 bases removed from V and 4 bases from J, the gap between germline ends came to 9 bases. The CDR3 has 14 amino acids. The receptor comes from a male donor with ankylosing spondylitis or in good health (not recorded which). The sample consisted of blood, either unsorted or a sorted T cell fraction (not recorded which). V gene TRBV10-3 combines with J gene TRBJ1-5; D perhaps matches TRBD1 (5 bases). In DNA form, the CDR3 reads TGTGCCATCAGTGAGGGGAGGGGAAATCAGCCCCAGCATTTT. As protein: CAISEGRGNQPQHF.